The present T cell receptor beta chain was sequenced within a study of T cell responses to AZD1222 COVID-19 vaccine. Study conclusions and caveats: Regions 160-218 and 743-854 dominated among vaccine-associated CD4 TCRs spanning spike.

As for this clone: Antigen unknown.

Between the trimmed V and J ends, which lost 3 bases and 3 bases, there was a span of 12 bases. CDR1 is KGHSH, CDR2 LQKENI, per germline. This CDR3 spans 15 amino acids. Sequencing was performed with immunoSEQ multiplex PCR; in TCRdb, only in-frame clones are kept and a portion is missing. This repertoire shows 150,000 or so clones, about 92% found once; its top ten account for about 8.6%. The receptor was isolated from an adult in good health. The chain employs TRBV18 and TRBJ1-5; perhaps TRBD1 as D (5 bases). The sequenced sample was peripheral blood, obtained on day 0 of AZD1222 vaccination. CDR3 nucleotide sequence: TGTGCCAGCTCACCCCGGGACGCCCCCAATCAGCCCCAGCATTTT. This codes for CASSPRDAPNQPQHF.